These 26 T cell receptor beta chains came from one sample sequenced in a study of T cells in Graves' hyperthyroidism and ophthalmopathy. Regions amplified from RNA transcripts were the TCR beta CDR3 regions. Initially, a first-round RT-PCR of the TCR CDR3 employed the HTBI primer set. TCRdb independently ran MiXCR on the multiplex PCR reads; one entry per CDR3 protein. This sample has around 490,000 distinct CDR3 sequences, with about 20% found just once. Material for sequencing was blood. The receptor source for this set is a man aged 35 to 55 with Graves' ophthalmopathy.

The chain has TRBV29-1 and TRBJ1-1; D unclear. Germline CDR1 reads SQVTM; CDR2 reads ANQGSEA. The CDR3 covers 13 residues. V lost 4 bases to trimming and J lost 3 bases, with 12 bases between them. DNA for the CDR3: TGCAGCGTTGGAGGGCATGGGTACACTGAAGCTTTCTTT. Protein product: CSVGGHGYTEAFF.

On this clonotype: A much larger clone lies one base from this, so it may be a read error. The chain employs TRBV12-3 or TRBV12-4 and TRBJ2-7; 11 bases match TRBD2. The CDR3 consists of 17 residues. CDR3 nucleotide sequence: TGTGCCAGCAGTTTAGACCTGGGACTAGCGGACTCCTACGGGCAGTACTTC. Translation gives CASSLDLGLADSYGQYF.

J is TRBJ1-5 and V is TRBV20-1; 7 bases are a match to TRBD1. The CDR3 is 13 residues long. Losses at the gene ends were 6 bases for V and 5 bases for J; bases not matched to a gene: 7. Germline CDR1 is DFQATT and CDR2 is SNEGSKA (reference sequence). CDR3: CSASGGPYQPQHF. The DNA of the CDR3 is TGCAGTGCCTCAGGGGGTCCCTATCAGCCCCAGCATTTT.

This clonotype was picked up one time. The chain is built from TRBV30 and TRBJ1-2; 7 bases agree with TRBD1. Germline CDR1 GTSNPN, CDR2 SVGIG (reference sequence). This CDR3 region has 13 residues. Unmatched junction bases numbered 8, after V lost 2 bases and J lost 8 bases. The CDR3 sequence: CAWSPRGGRGYTF. The DNA for the CDR3 is TGTGCCTGGAGTCCCAGGGGGGGCAGGGGCTACACCTTC.

The V call is TRBV4-1, the J call TRBJ2-1; 9 bases are a match to TRBD1. From germline, CDR1 is MGHRA and CDR2 YSYEKL. V was clipped by 4 bases and J by 9 bases; unmatched bases: 10. The CDR3 sequence is 15 residues long. The DNA of the CDR3 is TGCGCCAGCAGCCGACCCGACAGGGGGGCGAGTGAGCAGTTCTTC. Protein: CASSRPDRGASEQFF.

Ten or more counts support this clonotype. The chain recombines TRBV2 with TRBJ2-1; 9 nucleotides agree with TRBD2. The germline V gene encodes CDR1 SNHLY and CDR2 FYNNEI. With 6 bases clipped from V and 9 bases from J, the junction kept 15 bases outside the gene matches. This CDR3 has 16 amino acids. The CDR3 sequence: CASSLLGREGRGEQFF. CDR3 coding DNA: TGTGCCAGCAGCCTCCTCGGGCGGGAGGGTCGGGGTGAGCAGTTCTTC.

CDR3 sequence (DNA): TGCAGTGCCCGGTCGGGGACAGGGGCCACTGAAGCTTTCTTT. The encoded protein is CSARSGTGATEAFF. The V and J genes are TRBV20-1 and TRBJ1-1, with 10 bases matching TRBD1. Germline V gives CDR1 DFQATT, CDR2 SNEGSKA (reference sequence). The CDR3 is 14 amino acids. Trimming took 6 bases from V and 4 from J; bases not matched to a gene: 8.

This clonotype was recorded a few times. CDR3: CASSPRTSGGAQYF. The CDR3 DNA sequence: TGTGCCAGTAGTCCTCGGACTAGCGGGGGGGCCCAGTACTTC. The chain joins TRBV19 to TRBJ2-5, with TRBD2 matching 15 bases. The V gene's germline CDR1 is LNHDA and CDR2 SQIVND (reference sequence). V gave up 5 bases and J gave up 9 bases; unmatched junction bases: 4. CDR3 length equals 14 residues.

This clonotype was detected a few times. This chain connects TRBV6-1 to TRBJ2-5; 7 bases map to TRBD2. The V gene's germline CDR1 is MNHNS and CDR2 SASEGT. Germline trimming cut 5 bases from V and 1 base from J; bases unmatched to any gene: 7. This CDR3 is built from 15 residues. The CDR3 coding sequence is TGTGCCAGCAGTATGGGGCGGGGGATCCAAGAGACCCAGTACTTC. Its protein product is CASSMGRGIQETQYF.

The chain recombines TRBV7-6 with TRBJ2-1; 8 positions match TRBD1. CDR1 and CDR2 from the germline V gene are SGHVS and FNYEAQ. The ends lost 1 base at V and 2 bases at J; junction bases unmatched: 4. The CDR3 runs to 16 residues. CDR3 in DNA: TGTGCCAGCAGCTTAGAGACAGGGGACACCTACAATGAGCAGTTCTTC. It specifies CASSLETGDTYNEQFF. Looking up the rest from reference TRBV7-6 and TRBJ2-1 gives the full variable domain: GAGVSQSPRYKVTKRGQDVALRCDPISGHVSLYWYRQALGQGPEFLTYFNYEAQQDKSGLPNDRFSAERPEGSISTLTIQRTEQRDSAMYRCASSLETGDTYNEQFFGPGTRLTVL.

This rearrangement joins TRBV29-1 to TRBJ1-1; D remains unclear. Trimming pared 1 base from V and 3 bases from J, leaving 9 bases between. Germline V lookup: CDR1 SQVTM, CDR2 ANQGSEA. The CDR3 runs 13 residues. CDR3 residues: CSVEGVVDTEAFF. CDR3 DNA sequence: TGCAGCGTTGAAGGGGTAGTGGACACTGAAGCTTTCTTT.

This chain uses TRBV6-1 with TRBJ1-5, with D maybe TRBD1 (6 bases). Trimming stripped 7 bases from V and 7 bases from J, with 20 bases between. Germline assignment: CDR1 MNHNS and CDR2 SASEGT. This CDR3 spans 15 amino acids. The CDR3 here is CASTNHRDEGQPQHF. The CDR3 region has the DNA TGTGCCAGCACTAATCACAGGGATGAGGGGCAGCCCCAGCATTTT.

This clonotype has at least ten counts. The V and J genes are TRBV11-2 and TRBJ2-7; 9 nucleotides agree with TRBD2. This CDR3 contains 17 residues. J was trimmed by 1 base and V by 6 bases; bases with no gene match: 13. Germline-derived CDR1 and CDR2 are SGHAT and FQNNGV. CDR3 nucleotides: TGTGCCAGCAGTCAAAGCCCGGGACTAGCAATTTCCTACGAGCAGTACTTC. Its protein product is CASSQSPGLAISYEQYF. Complete variable domain (other parts from reference TRBV11-2 and TRBJ2-7): EAGVAQSPRYKIIEKRQSVAFWCNPISGHATLYWYQQILGQGPKLLIQFQNNGVVDDSQLPKDRFSAERLKGVDSTLKIQPAKLEDSAVYLCASSQSPGLAISYEQYFGPGTRLTVT.

This chain links TRBV27 with TRBJ2-1; D might be TRBD2 (6 bases). The CDR3 covers 19 residues. The germline V and J ends were trimmed by 7 bases and 4 bases, with 29 bases remaining between them. The germline CDR1 and CDR2 sequences are MNHEY and SMNVEV (reference sequence). This chain's CDR3 is CASIQRWIQGGAYYNEQFF. In DNA, the CDR3 is TGTGCCAGCATTCAACGGTGGATCCAAGGCGGGGCCTATTACAATGAGCAGTTCTTC.

J is TRBJ2-1 and V is TRBV13; D is tentatively TRBD1 or TRBD2 (5 bases each). The V end was cut by 5 bases, the J end by 14 bases, with 13 bases between. The CDR3 has 11 residues. Germline values: CDR1 PRHDT, CDR2 FYEKMQ (reference sequence). The CDR3 bases are TGTGCCAGCAGCCGGGACCTCAGTAAGTTCTTC. Encoded protein: CASSRDLSKFF.

This clonotype showed up many times. The chain joins TRBV20-1 to TRBJ2-2; no reliable D call. V was cut by 0 bases and J by 4 bases, with 9 bases left in between. CDR1 DFQATT and CDR2 SNEGSKA come from the germline V gene (reference sequence). The CDR3 totals 14 residues. The CDR3 spells CSARDPSGTGELFF. The CDR3 bases are TGCAGTGCTAGAGATCCCTCTGGCACCGGGGAGCTGTTTTTT.

The CDR3 here is CASSLGVGANTGELFF. CDR3 DNA sequence: TGCGCCAGCAGCCTGGGGGTAGGGGCGAACACCGGGGAGCTGTTTTTT. The gene calls are TRBV5-1 and TRBJ2-2, with D perhaps TRBD1 or TRBD2 (5 bases each). The CDR3 has 16 residues. V was clipped by 4 bases and J by 0 bases, with 13 bases between them. The V gene's germline CDR1 is SGHRS and CDR2 YFSETQ.

This clonotype appeared a few times. The rearrangement links TRBV30 to TRBJ2-7; D is perhaps TRBD1 (6 bases). There are 13 residues in the CDR3. Germline CDR1 reads GTSNPN; CDR2 reads SVGIG (reference sequence). Trimming stripped 5 bases from V and 2 bases from J, with 13 bases between. The CDR3 sequence is CAWVGAPTYEQYF. The CDR3 coding sequence is TGTGCCTGGGTGGGGGCACCGACCTACGAGCAGTACTTC.

V gene TRBV7-3 combines with J gene TRBJ2-1; D tentatively reads TRBD1 or TRBD2 (5 bases each). Germline V gives CDR1 SGHTA, CDR2 FQGTGA. V lost 2 bases, J lost 9 bases, and 14 bases lay in between. The CDR3 has 14 amino acids. The DNA of the CDR3 is TGTGCCAGCAGCTTAGAGGGGCTAGGGACTGAGCAGTTCTTC. This encodes CASSLEGLGTEQFF.

The V and J genes are TRBV30 and TRBJ1-1; D is undetermined. Looked up from germline, CDR1 is GTSNPN and CDR2 is SVGIG (reference sequence). CDR3 length equals 11 residues. In DNA form, the CDR3 reads TGTGCTTCGCAGATGAACACTGAAGCTTTCTTT. Translation gives CASQMNTEAFF.

This clonotype has only a few counts. The chain joins TRBV7-3 to TRBJ2-2, with 11 bases fitting TRBD2. V lost 5 bases, J lost 8 bases, and 10 bases stayed unmatched. Germline CDR1 is SGHTA and CDR2 is FQGTGA. This CDR3 is built from 16 residues. Here the CDR3 reads CASSPHTSGSGGELFF. The CDR3 nucleotides are TGTGCCAGCAGCCCGCATACTAGCGGGAGTGGGGGGGAGCTGTTTTTT.

With regard to this clonotype: The junction shows a germline mismatch at one end, possibly a read error. This rearrangement joins TRBV7-2 to TRBJ2-2, with D possibly being TRBD1 (5 bases). The CDR3 loop spans 15 amino acids. Germline CDR1 SGHTA, CDR2 FQGNSA. The CDR3 nucleotides read TGTGCCAGCACCTTATTTGTGGGGCACACCGGGGAGCTGTTTTTT. Its translation is CASTLFVGHTGELFF.

On this clonotype: This could be a read error, since a much larger clone is one nucleotide away. The gene calls are TRBV20-1 and TRBJ2-5; D is possibly TRBD1 or TRBD2 (5 bases each). Trimming shortened V by 4 bases and J by 5 bases, and 17 bases separated the two germline ends. In germline, CDR1 is DFQATT, CDR2 SNEGSKA (reference sequence). The CDR3 contains 14 residues. CDR3 in DNA: TGCAGTGCTAAGCCCGGGACGAATGAGGAGACCCAGTACTTC. Its translation: CSAKPGTNEETQYF.

This clonotype was observed a few times. This chain uses TRBV27 with TRBJ2-4; 9 positions match TRBD1. Germline V CDR1 and CDR2: MNHEY, SMNVEV (reference sequence). This CDR3 has 15 amino acids. The V segment lost 5 bases and the J segment 7 bases; nucleotides outside the gene matches: 9. CDR3 amino acids: CASSVWGGQGNIQYF. CDR3 in DNA: TGTGCCAGCAGTGTCTGGGGGGGACAGGGTAACATTCAGTACTTC.

This clonotype occurred many times. The CDR3 sequence is CASSNAEEQETQYF. The CDR3 region has the DNA TGTGCCAGCAGCAACGCGGAAGAACAAGAGACCCAGTACTTC. The chain is built from TRBV11-3 and TRBJ2-5; no reliable D call. Germline V gives CDR1 SGHNT, CDR2 YENEEA. Between the trimmed V and J ends, which lost 5 bases and 2 bases, there was a span of 12 bases. The CDR3 covers 14 residues. Full variable domain (rest looked up from reference TRBV11-3 and TRBJ2-5): EAGVVQSPRYKIIEKKQPVAFWCNPISGHNTLYWYLQNLGQGPELLIRYENEEAVDDSQLPKDRFSAERLKGVDSTLKIQPAELGDSAVYLCASSNAEEQETQYFGPGTRLLVL.

This clonotype has a count of ten or more. The V gene is TRBV27, the J gene TRBJ2-1, with D perhaps being TRBD1 or TRBD2 (7 bases each). CDR3 length: 15 amino acids. With 7 bases removed from V and 4 bases from J, the gap between germline ends came to 17 bases. Germline V CDR1 and CDR2: MNHEY, SMNVEV (reference sequence). In DNA, the CDR3 is TGTGCCAGCACCAGGGGAGGGGGCCTATACAATGAGCAGTTCTTC. Translation: CASTRGGGLYNEQFF.